A single sample is the source of the 25 T cell receptor beta chains below, sequenced in a study of Ad26.COV2.S vaccination and SARS-CoV-2 variants. The sample's treatment: around 19 received Ad26.COV2.S at low or high dose, single or two shots; roughly five received placebo; per-sample allocation not given. Sampling took place 63 days after the first vaccine or placebo injection. Clones were read by immunoSEQ multiplex PCR, and TCRdb kept only the in-frame ones, dropping some. The data show about 320,000 clones, with 85% to 90% seen just once and over 5% held by the top ten. This sample comprised peripheral blood, obtained in a trial of Ad26.COV2.S vaccine versus placebo. The receptors shown here come from a person between 18 and 60 years old who received the Ad26.COV2.S COVID-19 vaccine or a placebo.

CDR3 coding DNA: TGTGCCAGCAGCTTAGCGGGGGGCTCTGGAAACACCATATATTTT. Protein: CASSLAGGSGNTIYF. The chain carries TRBV7-3 and TRBJ1-3, with D perhaps TRBD1 (5 bases). Between the trimmed V and J ends, which lost 2 bases and 0 bases, there was a span of 8 bases. CDR3 length: 15 amino acids. CDR1 is SGHTA, CDR2 FQGTGA, per germline.

The chain recombines TRBV25-1 with TRBJ1-2; tentative D call: TRBD1 (5 bases). Germline V CDR1 and CDR2: MGHDK, SYGVNS. This CDR3 comprises 12 residues. The germline V and J ends were trimmed by 6 bases and 5 bases, with 10 bases remaining between them. The CDR3 reads CASRSGIYGYTF. As DNA, the CDR3 is TGTGCCAGCAGGTCAGGGATATATGGCTACACCTTC.

This sequence joins TRBV19 and TRBJ1-1; TRBD1 might be the D (5 bases). The CDR3 sequence is 13 residues long. The germline CDR1 and CDR2 sequences are LNHDA and SQIVND (reference sequence). Trimming left V 3 bases short and J 4 bases short, with 9 bases between. The CDR3 spells CASSISGPTEAFF. CDR3 coding DNA: TGTGCCAGTAGTATTTCGGGGCCCACTGAAGCTTTCTTT.

The chain combines TRBV19 with TRBJ2-4; weak D call: TRBD2 (6 bases). Between the trimmed V and J ends, which lost 5 bases and 4 bases, there was a span of 15 bases. The CDR3 runs to 15 residues. Germline-derived CDR1 and CDR2 are LNHDA and SQIVND (reference sequence). The CDR3 nucleotides are TGTGCCAGTAGTCCAGATGAGCGGGCTAAAAACATTCAGTACTTC. Translated, it gives CASSPDERAKNIQYF.

The chain couples TRBV7-9 to TRBJ1-1, with no clear D. The CDR3 extends over 13 amino acids. The V end was cut by 2 bases, the J end by 3 bases, with 7 bases between. Germline loops: CDR1 SEHNR, CDR2 FQNEAQ (reference sequence). CDR3 in DNA: TGTGCCAGCAGCTTACGGGGAGACACTGAAGCTTTCTTT. As protein: CASSLRGDTEAFF.

The gene calls are TRBV7-2 and TRBJ1-3, with D perhaps matching TRBD1 (6 bases). This CDR3 region has 15 residues. Trimming left V 5 bases short and J 0 bases short, with 11 bases between. Germline lookup yields CDR1 SGHTA and CDR2 FQGNSA. CDR3 nucleotide sequence: TGTGCCAGCAGCCAGGGACATCTCTCTGGAAACACCATATATTTT. It translates to CASSQGHLSGNTIYF.

This chain links TRBV7-9 with TRBJ1-1; the match to TRBD1 covers 7 bases. Germline CDR1 reads SEHNR; CDR2 reads FQNEAQ (reference sequence). The trim removed 4 bases at V and 3 bases at J, leaving 14 bases unmatched. CDR3 size: 17 residues. CDR3 loop: CASSSRTGRATDTEAFF. The DNA of the CDR3 is TGTGCCAGCAGCTCACGGACAGGCCGGGCTACGGACACTGAAGCTTTCTTT.

The chain combines TRBV5-4 with TRBJ1-1; unclear D gene. Trimming left V 4 bases short and J 7 bases short, with 17 bases between. The V gene's germline CDR1 is SGHNT and CDR2 YYREEE (reference sequence). The CDR3 contains 14 residues. The CDR3 protein is CASSPDRSSGEAFF. The CDR3 DNA follows: TGTGCCAGCAGCCCGGACCGATCCTCGGGTGAAGCTTTCTTT.

This chain links TRBV11-2 with TRBJ1-1, with 7 bases lining up with TRBD1. The CDR3 length is 18 residues. Germline V CDR1 and CDR2: SGHAT, FQNNGV. The J segment lost 1 base and the V segment lost 1 base, leaving 12 bases of the junction unmatched. The CDR3 reads CASSLGLWGQTTNTEAFF. DNA for the CDR3: TGTGCCAGCAGCTTAGGTCTTTGGGGACAGACTACGAACACTGAAGCTTTCTTT.

DNA of the CDR3: TGCGCCAGCAGCCAGTCTACAGGGTATAATTCACCCCTCCACTTT. Its translation: CASSQSTGYNSPLHF. V gene TRBV4-1 combines with J gene TRBJ1-6; possible D gene TRBD1, 6 bases. The CDR3 contains 15 residues. V was clipped by 3 bases and J by 4 bases, with 10 bases between them. The V gene's germline CDR1 is MGHRA and CDR2 YSYEKL.

CDR3 loop: CASSFTSEETQYF. CDR3 nucleotide sequence: TGTGCCAGCAGCTTCACTAGTGAGGAGACCCAGTACTTC. The chain has TRBV5-4 and TRBJ2-5; possibly TRBD2 for D (5 bases). Trimming removed 2 bases from V and 5 bases from J, with 10 bases in between. Germline CDR1 reads SGHNT; CDR2 reads YYREEE (reference sequence). This CDR3 region has 13 residues.

As for this clone: The identical CDR3 is also encoded by other nucleotide sequences in the sample. The V call is TRBV6-5, the J call TRBJ1-1; D is unresolved. The V gene lost 5 bases and the J gene lost 5 bases, with 9 bases spanning the gap. This CDR3 is 12 amino acids long. Germline CDR1 MNHEY, CDR2 SVGAGI. This chain's CDR3 is CASSPDGTEAFF. CDR3 nucleotide sequence: TGTGCCAGCAGTCCCGACGGGACTGAAGCTTTCTTT.

The rearrangement joins TRBV12-5 to TRBJ2-7; D tentatively reads TRBD1 or TRBD2 (5 bases each). The CDR3 spans 16 residues. V was trimmed by 3 bases and J by 2 bases, leaving 17 bases between them. Per germline, CDR1 LGHNT and CDR2 FRNRAP. CDR3: CASGFGRDRIAYEQYF. CDR3 coding DNA: TGTGCTAGTGGTTTTGGGAGAGACAGAATAGCCTACGAGCAGTACTTC.

This sequence joins TRBV11-3 and TRBJ2-3; D is undetermined. This CDR3 region has 12 residues. Trimming left V 5 bases short and J 8 bases short, with 11 bases between. The germline gives CDR1 SGHNT, CDR2 YENEEA. As DNA, the CDR3 is TGTGCCAGCAGCCCCCTAGACGGTACGCAGTATTTT. This translates into CASSPLDGTQYF.

This clone was seen a few times. The chain couples TRBV18 to TRBJ2-7, with D hard to call. Trimming left V 2 bases short and J 3 bases short, with 11 bases between. Germline CDR1 is KGHSH and CDR2 is LQKENI. The CDR3 runs to 14 residues. The CDR3 DNA is TGTGCCAGCTCACCAACCTCGGGTAGCTACGAGCAGTACTTC. Protein product: CASSPTSGSYEQYF. Combining the CDR3 with reference TRBV18 and TRBJ2-7 gives the whole variable domain NAGVMQNPRHLVRRRGQEARLRCSPMKGHSHVYWYRQLPEEGLKFMVYLQKENIIDESGMPKERFSAEFPKEGPSILRIQQVVRGDSAAYFCASSPTSGSYEQYFGPGTRLTVT.

In the case of this clone: This sample also contains other DNA sequences that code for the same CDR3. The chain links TRBV18 to TRBJ1-2; D is ambiguous. The V end was cut by 3 bases, the J end by 0 bases, with 8 bases between. Germline V gene sequence: CDR1 KGHSH, CDR2 LQKENI. This CDR3 has 14 residues. The CDR3 bases are TGTGCCAGCTCACCCTTAGATACTAACTATGGCTACACCTTC. Its translation: CASSPLDTNYGYTF.

The rearrangement links TRBV4-1 to TRBJ1-6, with TRBD1 as a possible D gene (6 bases). Deletions cut 5 bases from V and 8 bases from J, with 7 bases between. Germline V CDR1 and CDR2: MGHRA, YSYEKL. There are 12 residues in the CDR3. CDR3 amino acids: CASSYRDSPLHF. The CDR3 nucleotides read TGCGCCAGCAGCTACAGGGATTCACCCCTCCACTTT.

This chain connects TRBV28 to TRBJ1-1; the D gene is possibly TRBD1 (5 bases). Trimming removed 1 base from V and 3 bases from J, with 9 bases in between. Germline V gene sequence: CDR1 MDHEN, CDR2 SYDVKM. The CDR3 runs to 14 residues. The CDR3 region has the DNA TGTGCCAGCAGTTTATCCGACAGATACACTGAAGCTTTCTTT. Protein: CASSLSDRYTEAFF.

The chain is built from TRBV7-2 and TRBJ2-1; unclear D gene. Trimming pared 0 bases from V and 7 bases from J, leaving 4 bases between. Germline V gene data show CDR1 as SGHTA and CDR2 as FQGNSA. The CDR3 length is 12 residues. The CDR3 nucleotides are TGTGCCAGCAGCTTAGCCCTTAATGAGCAGTTCTTC. Translation: CASSLALNEQFF. Full variable domain (outside the CDR3, taken from reference TRBV7-2 and TRBJ2-1): GAGVSQSPSNKVTEKGKDVELRCDPISGHTALYWYRQSLGQGLEFLIYFQGNSAPDKSGLPSDRFSAERTGGSVSTLTIQRTQQEDSAVYLCASSLALNEQFFGPGTRLTVL.

This rearrangement joins TRBV7-8 to TRBJ1-6; tentatively, D is TRBD1 (5 bases). From germline, CDR1 is SGHVS and CDR2 FQNEAQ. The CDR3 consists of 15 residues. The V end was cut by 2 bases, the J end by 7 bases, with 12 bases between. CDR3 region: CASSLPGQGNSPLHF. CDR3 bases: TGTGCCAGCAGCTTACCTGGGCAGGGAAATTCACCCCTCCACTTT.

The V call is TRBV4-3, the J call TRBJ2-3; a weak D match, TRBD1 (6 bases). The CDR3 loop spans 15 amino acids. CDR1 and CDR2 (germline): LGHNA, YSLEER. V lost 2 bases, J lost 6 bases, and 15 bases lay in between. The CDR3 nucleotides are TGCGCCAGCAGCCAAATGACAGGTCAGGGGGATACGCAGTATTTT. Amino acids: CASSQMTGQGDTQYF.

This clone was seen a single time. The chain recombines TRBV7-9 with TRBJ2-5; 11 bases match TRBD1. The V and J ends lost 8 bases and 2 bases, in that order; junction bases with no gene match: 10. Looked up from germline, CDR1 is SEHNR and CDR2 is FQNEAQ (reference sequence). The CDR3 is made up of 16 amino acids. The CDR3 DNA reads TGTGCCAGCTATTTCGGGACAGGGGGATCTCAAGAGACCCAGTACTTC. Residues: CASYFGTGGSQETQYF.

The V and J genes are TRBV5-1 and TRBJ2-7; TRBD1 matches 12 bases. After removal of 3 bases from V and 6 bases from J, the junction contained 4 bases not matched to a gene. CDR1 and CDR2 (germline): SGHRS, YFSETQ. The CDR3 is 14 residues long. CDR3: CASSSGTGGREQYF. The CDR3 nucleotides are TGCGCCAGCAGCTCCGGGACAGGGGGCCGCGAGCAGTACTTC.

The chain recombines TRBV27 with TRBJ2-5, with D hard to call. The germline CDR1 and CDR2 sequences are MNHEY and SMNVEV (reference sequence). The CDR3 extends over 15 amino acids. V was clipped by 8 bases and J by 2 bases, with 18 bases between them. CDR3 protein: CASRPGSGSQETQYF. The CDR3 coding sequence is TGTGCCAGCCGCCCAGGTAGTGGGTCACAAGAGACCCAGTACTTC.

Only one count was recorded for this clone. The gene calls are TRBV25-1 and TRBJ2-1; 10 nucleotides align to TRBD2. The V gene end was trimmed by 6 bases and the J gene end by 7 bases; junction bases not matched to a gene: 6. Looked up from germline, CDR1 is MGHDK and CDR2 is SYGVNS. This CDR3 is built from 14 residues. The CDR3 nucleotides read TGTGCCAGCAGCAATCTAGCGGGAGTGAATGAGCAGTTCTTC. It specifies CASSNLAGVNEQFF.